The source of this T cell receptor beta chain is a study of spatial heterogeneity in lung cancer. Individually, TCR cDNA molecules were each labelled with a unique molecular identifier. TCRdb analysed the 5' RACE reads with MiXCR anew, one entry per CDR3 protein. Counted here are some 46,000 distinct CDR3 sequences, about 11% occurring once; the ten biggest clones make up approximately 30%. Time point specified: blood at routine non-recurrence follow-up after resection. V was trimmed by 2 bases and J by 5 bases, leaving 12 bases between them. CDR1 is SEHNR, CDR2 FQNEAQ, per germline (reference sequence). The CDR3 has 14 amino acids.

The receptor was isolated from a male donor with early-stage non-small cell lung cancer. The gene calls are TRBV7-9 and TRBJ2-5; maybe TRBD2 (5 bases). The input for sequencing was PBMCs, taken at follow-up. CDR3 protein: CASSLSARGETQYF. As DNA, the CDR3 is TGTGCCAGCAGCTTAAGTGCTCGAGGGGAGACCCAGTACTTC.